These 19 T cell receptor beta chains originate from one sample sequenced in a study of graft-versus-host responses after intestinal transplantation. No cognate antigen is known for these TCRs. This table comes from immunoSEQ multiplex PCR, and its TCRdb copy is limited to in-frame clones, with some not included. The table lists 70,000 or so clones, over 75% of them singletons. The sample here was unstimulated CD4+ T cells sorted from spleen or lymph node cells, taken before transplant. The receptors here all came from a human donor who was the organ donor for an intestinal transplant.

The CDR3 reads CASSGQGYGYTF. The CDR3 nucleotides are TGTGCCAGCAGTGGACAGGGCTATGGCTACACCTTC. The chain employs TRBV6-5 and TRBJ1-2; 8 bases are a match to TRBD1. Per germline, CDR1 MNHEY and CDR2 SVGAGI. V dropped 5 bases and J dropped 4; count of bases not matched to a gene: 0. The CDR3 runs to 12 residues.

The chain links TRBV18 to TRBJ2-5; D might be TRBD2 (6 bases). Trimming stripped 4 bases from V and 5 bases from J, with 14 bases between. The germline CDR1 and CDR2 sequences are KGHSH and LQKENI. This CDR3 contains 14 residues. CDR3 residues: CASSLAVGRETQYF. In nucleotides, the CDR3 is TGTGCCAGCTCACTAGCGGTGGGGCGTGAGACCCAGTACTTC.

This clone was detected once. Here the CDR3 DNA reads TGTGCCAGCTCACCAAGACTAGCGGGGGTCGGCAATGAGCAGTTCTTC. Protein: CASSPRLAGVGNEQFF. The chain is built from TRBV18 and TRBJ2-1; 12 positions match TRBD2. The CDR3 contains 16 residues. Germline V gives CDR1 KGHSH, CDR2 LQKENI. With 2 bases clipped from V and 6 bases from J, the junction kept 5 bases outside the gene matches.

This rearrangement joins TRBV12-5 to TRBJ2-7; 14 positions match TRBD2. This CDR3 region has 15 residues. V lost 5 bases to trimming and J lost 5 bases; unmatched junction nucleotides: 5. Germline CDR1 is LGHNT and CDR2 is FRNRAP. CDR3 coding DNA: TGTGCTAGTGGTCTAGGACTAGCGGGGGGTCACGAGCAGTACGTC. Protein sequence: CASGLGLAGGHEQYV.

The chain is built from TRBV12-5 and TRBJ1-1; 8 bases agree with TRBD1. The CDR3 has 13 residues. The trim removed 7 bases at V and 1 base at J, leaving 2 bases unmatched. CDR1 and CDR2 (germline): LGHNT, FRNRAP. CDR3 nucleotide sequence: TGTGCTAGTGCGGGACAGGCGAACACTGAAGCTTTCTTT. Translation gives CASAGQANTEAFF.

The chain employs TRBV5-8 and TRBJ2-2; 11 bases are a match to TRBD1. Germline loops: CDR1 SGHTS, CDR2 YDEGEE. The CDR3 is made up of 18 amino acids. Unmatched junction bases numbered 7, after V lost 3 bases and J lost 0 bases. CDR3 loop: CASSSDRGHPSNTGELFF. CDR3 nucleotides: TGTGCCAGCAGCTCGGACAGGGGGCATCCCTCGAACACCGGGGAGCTGTTTTTT.

The chain couples TRBV5-6 to TRBJ2-2; D is unclear. Germline CDR1 is SGHDT and CDR2 is YYEEEE. Trimming cost V 2 bases and J 2 bases, with 13 bases left between them. The CDR3 has 16 residues. CDR3 protein: CASSFRQAPNTGELFF. The CDR3 DNA follows: TGTGCCAGCAGCTTCAGACAAGCTCCAAACACCGGGGAGCTGTTTTTT.

The rearrangement links TRBV6-5 to TRBJ1-1; D unresolved. This CDR3 comprises 13 residues. From germline, CDR1 is MNHEY and CDR2 SVGAGI. V lost 6 bases and J lost 0, with 8 bases in between. Here the CDR3 reads CASRETMNTEAFF. In DNA form, the CDR3 reads TGTGCCAGCAGGGAGACCATGAACACTGAAGCTTTCTTT.

The V call is TRBV5-4, the J call TRBJ2-3; possibly TRBD2 for D (6 bases). V shed 4 bases and J shed 0 bases, with 15 bases lying between them. CDR1 is SGHNT, CDR2 YYREEE, per germline (reference sequence). This CDR3 is 16 amino acids long. The CDR3, as DNA: TGTGCCAGCAGCCCTGGCGGGACCCAAAGCACAGATACGCAGTATTTT. Its protein is CASSPGGTQSTDTQYF.

The chain recombines TRBV9 with TRBJ2-3; the match to TRBD2 covers 12 bases. The CDR3 consists of 14 residues. V shed 0 bases and J 8 bases; nucleotides not matched to a gene: 1. CDR1 is SGDLS and CDR2 is YYNGEE in the germline V gene. Written as DNA, the CDR3 is TGTGCCAGCAGCGTAGCTAGCGGGGGGGCTACGCAGTATTTT. It codes for CASSVASGGATQYF.

The rearrangement links TRBV6-5 to TRBJ1-6; 7 bases fit TRBD1. The CDR3 runs to 13 residues. CDR1 is MNHEY and CDR2 is SVGAGI in the germline V gene. V lost 7 bases, J lost 10 bases, and 7 bases stayed unmatched. The CDR3 DNA is TGTGCCAGCACTCTGGACAGGTGGTCACCCCTCCACTTT. It codes for CASTLDRWSPLHF.

This rearrangement joins TRBV5-1 to TRBJ2-5; 8 bases map to TRBD2. There are 15 residues in the CDR3. V was clipped by 2 bases and J by 3 bases; unmatched bases: 6. Germline-derived CDR1 and CDR2 are SGHRS and YFSETQ. The DNA for the CDR3 is TGCGCCAGCAGCTTTGTTGCAGCGGGGGAAGAGACCCAGTACTTC. Encoded protein: CASSFVAAGEETQYF.

The chain carries TRBV28 and TRBJ2-5; D is possibly TRBD2 (5 bases). This CDR3 has 14 amino acids. V was shortened by 3 bases and J by 1 base, with 9 bases between the two germline ends. Germline V CDR1 and CDR2: MDHEN, SYDVKM. The CDR3 sequence: CASSFLAPQETQYF. Written as DNA, the CDR3 is TGTGCCAGCAGTTTCCTAGCCCCCCAAGAGACCCAGTACTTC.

V usage is TRBV5-1 and J usage is TRBJ2-1, with D unresolved. Germline V gene lookup returns CDR1 SGHRS and CDR2 YFSETQ. The CDR3 consists of 13 residues. V lost 6 bases and J lost 9, with 16 bases in between. CDR3 DNA: TGCGCCAGCATGGAGATCGCATTGGGTGAGCAGTTCTTC. It specifies CASMEIALGEQFF. Based on the CDR3 plus reference TRBV5-1 and TRBJ2-1, the full variable domain is KAGVTQTPRYLIKTRGQQVTLSCSPISGHRSVSWYQQTPGQGLQFLFEYFSETQRNKGNFPGRFSGRQFSNSRSEMNVSTLELGDSALYLCASMEIALGEQFFGPGTRLTVL.

The genes are TRBV5-1 and TRBJ1-6; D ambiguous. Trimming removed 1 base from V and 4 bases from J, with 3 bases in between. The CDR3 sequence is 13 residues long. The germline V gene has CDR1 SGHRS and CDR2 YFSETQ. CDR3 protein: CASSLSYNSPLHF. DNA of the CDR3: TGCGCCAGCAGCTTGTCATATAATTCACCCCTCCACTTT.

The chain links TRBV27 to TRBJ2-3; D possibly corresponds to TRBD2 (7 bases). Germline CDR1 is MNHEY and CDR2 is SMNVEV (reference sequence). This CDR3 region has 16 residues. V gave up 5 bases and J gave up 5 bases, with 20 bases separating them. The CDR3 DNA follows: TGTGCCAGCAGTACTCTATGGGGGGGCCTGGTAGATACGCAGTATTTT. Translation gives CASSTLWGGLVDTQYF.

This chain links TRBV6-1 with TRBJ1-4; possible D gene TRBD1, 6 bases. Germline lookup yields CDR1 MNHNS and CDR2 SASEGT. The CDR3 sequence is 13 residues long. V was trimmed by 8 bases and J by 11 bases, leaving 18 bases between them. CDR3 region: CASGALRQGKLFF. The CDR3 DNA is TGTGCCAGCGGGGCCCTCAGGCAGGGGAAACTGTTTTTT.

The chain has TRBV6-6 and TRBJ2-3; D not resolved. Germline V gives CDR1 MNHNY, CDR2 SVGAGI (reference sequence). V lost 6 bases and J lost 1, with 14 bases in between. The CDR3 runs to 15 residues. In nucleotides, the CDR3 is TGTGCCAGCAGGACTCCGGAACGCCGCACAGATACGCAGTATTTT. It translates to CASRTPERRTDTQYF.

V is TRBV18 and J is TRBJ2-3, with D tentatively TRBD1 (5 bases). In germline, CDR1 is KGHSH, CDR2 LQKENI. CDR3 length: 18 residues. V was shortened by 5 bases and J by 3 bases, with 24 bases between the two germline ends. CDR3 DNA sequence: TGTGCCAGCTCAGCAGCCACCGACAGTTCTAAACGTACAGATACGCAGTATTTT. Its protein product is CASSAATDSSKRTDTQYF.